The source of this T cell receptor beta chain is a study of T cell repertoires in cytomegalovirus infection (dated by TCRdb to between 2017 and 2020). Concerning the study at large: The HLA type of each donor mattered for the analysis, because public TCR beta signatures pointed to carriage of CMV infection along with the matching HLA type.

The germline ends are 11 bases apart after V is trimmed by 4 bases and J by 0 bases. Inclusive of the bounding cysteine and phenylalanine, the CDR3 is 15 residues long. The only DNA kept is the CDR3, 45 bases in frame from the first base. For CDR1 and CDR2, the germline V gene lists SGHRS and YFSETQ. The table lists this clonotype with a few counts. It has no known antigen specificity. The record has no base qualities; no much larger clone is one base away. General study outcomes and caveats: The ex vivo response was dominated by HLA-C-restricted CMV-specific TCR beta clonotypes, which also provided the single most frequent clonotype in two of eight donors. In both this cohort and an independent roughly 400-donor cohort, the cumulative frequency of public TCR beta family members distinguished carriers of CMV infection plus the relevant HLA type.

These reads were obtained on an Illumina HiSeq 1500. TCRdb reprocessing: public reads trimmed at Q25 with fastp, clones called with MiXCR, in-frame beta chains kept. Every distinct CDR3 protein forms one entry, paired with its most common genes and DNA. A total of 100,000 to 150,000 distinct CDR3 sequences appear in this sample, more than 7% of them only once. Over 9% of the sample comes from the top ten. This receptor was identified in a human donor in good health (CMV status not recorded). Some clones in this sample may be carry-over from other donors' samples. The specimen sequenced was PBMCs. Here the chain combines TRBV5-1 and TRBJ2-1; no D gene is confidently identified. In nucleotide form, the sequence is TGCGCCAGCAGCGGAGCCCAAGTCTCCTACAATGAGCAGTTCTTC. It translates as CASSGAQVSYNEQFF. The full variable domain, completed from the reference TRBV5-1 and TRBJ2-1 proteins outside the CDR3, reads KAGVTQTPRYLIKTRGQQVTLSCSPISGHRSVSWYQQTPGQGLQFLFEYFSETQRNKGNFPGRFSGRQFSNSRSEMNVSTLELGDSALYLCASSGAQVSYNEQFFGPGTRLTVL.